A single sample gave rise to the 6 T cell receptor beta chains below, sequenced in a study of tumor-infiltrating lymphocytes in primary liver carcinoma. The source of the blood RNA was unsorted whole blood, and germline DNA was extracted as well. The investigators made TCR beta cDNA from about 500 ng total RNA, using a constant-region primer. Slightly modified ARM-PCR, run as three nested multiplex PCR rounds, produced the TCR beta libraries. In the first two PCR rounds, TRBV1-TRBV30 forward primers were paired with a C-beta reverse primer, and each round lasted nine to ten cycles. TCRdb reprocessed the multiplex PCR reads via MiXCR and lists one record per CDR3 protein. Of fewer than 350,000 distinct CDR3 sequences in the sample, roughly two thirds were seen once. Sequenced material: peripheral blood. These receptors were obtained from a man aged 40-50 years with primary liver carcinoma and hepatitis B virus infection.

On this clonotype: An end of the junction differs from the germline gene, which may be a read error. The V gene is TRBV7-8, the J gene TRBJ1-5; perhaps TRBD1 as D (5 bases). The CDR3 covers 13 residues. CDR1 and CDR2 from the germline V gene are SGHVS and FQNEAQ. In nucleotides, the CDR3 is TGTGGCAGCAGCCTAGGGGTCTATCAGCCCCAGCATTTT. Its translation: CGSSLGVYQPQHF.

Worth noting for this clonotype: A much larger clone lies one base from this, so it may be a read error. A read error is likely, as this CDR3 ends without the conserved phenylalanine or tryptophan. V is TRBV7-9 and J is TRBJ2-7, with D hard to call. V dropped 8 bases and J dropped 7 bases, with 9 bases sitting between them. There are 10 residues in the CDR3. CDR1 and CDR2 from the germline V gene are SEHNR and FQNEAQ (reference sequence). CDR3 in amino acids: CASGVLEQYY. Here the CDR3 DNA reads TGTGCCAGCGGGGTACTTGAGCAGTACTAC.

The V gene is TRBV4-3, the J gene TRBJ2-3; TRBD2 matches 8 bases. The germline V gene has CDR1 LGHNA and CDR2 YSLEER. Trimming removed 9 bases from V and 4 bases from J; junction bases left unmatched: 18. The CDR3 length is 17 residues. Here the CDR3 reads CASNQRLSGRVSDTQYF. The CDR3 nucleotides read TGCGCCAGTAACCAAAGGTTAAGCGGGAGAGTATCAGATACGCAGTATTTT.

As for this clonotype: The CDR3 does not end in the conserved phenylalanine or tryptophan, so this is likely a read error. This rearrangement joins TRBV28 to TRBJ1-1; D remains unclear. In germline, CDR1 is MDHEN, CDR2 SYDVKM. V was trimmed by 10 bases and J by 5 bases, leaving 14 bases between them. The CDR3 is made up of 12 amino acids. CDR3 sequence reads: CATNLVGTEAFL. The CDR3 DNA sequence: TGTGCCACCAACCTCGTAGGTACTGAAGCTTTCCTT.

A remark on this clonotype: A much more abundant neighbour one base away suggests this may be a read error. This chain connects TRBV13 to TRBJ1-2; D is possibly TRBD1 (6 bases). CDR1 is PRHDT, CDR2 FYEKMQ, per germline (reference sequence). V was trimmed by 5 bases and J by 4 bases, leaving 14 bases between them. The CDR3 covers 14 residues. CDR3 nucleotides: TGTGCCAGCAGCCGATGGGACACCTCCTATGGCTACACCTTC. Translation: CASSRWDTSYGYTF. Full variable domain (remainder filled in from reference TRBV13 and TRBJ1-2): AAGVIQSPRHLIKEKRETATLKCYPIPRHDTVYWYQQGPGQDPQFLISFYEKMQSDKGSIPDRFSAQQFSDYHSELNMSSLELGDSALYFCASSRWDTSYGYTFGSGTRLTVV.

On this clonotype itself: A much larger clone lies a single base off, so this may be a read error. The rearrangement links TRBV5-4 to TRBJ2-3; TRBD1 aligns across 7 bases. CDR1 is SGHNT, CDR2 YYREEE, per germline (reference sequence). The CDR3 totals 12 residues. CDR3 nucleotides: TGTGTCAGCAGCTACGACAGGGTCACGCAGTATTTT. Its protein product is CVSSYDRVTQYF.